What follows is one T cell receptor (beta chain) and its context. Its antigen remains unknown. In the PCR, 60 Vbeta and 13 Jbeta primers were used. Clones were sequenced by immunoSEQ multiplex PCR, and TCRdb holds only the in-frame ones, with some missing. Its table lists some 110,000 clones. These data come from a study of cytomegalovirus exposure and HLA in healthy donors. The study, taken as a whole, reports: In a later analysis, donors in an Asian-associated ancestry cluster reportedly had fewer N-insertions in productive TCRs than the cohort mean. Investigators reported 164 TCR beta chains as tied to cytomegalovirus. In a later analysis, V- and J-gene trimming of beta chains associated with a DCLRE1C missense variant, replicated independently. Later analysis suggested most CMV-associated TCR beta chains were HLA-restricted.

J was trimmed by 5 bases and V by 7 bases; bases with no gene match: 6. The length of the CDR3 is 13 residues. Germline CDR1 is SGHAT and CDR2 is FQNNGV. The material sequenced was PBMCs. This receptor was identified in a young man in good health and CMV-seronegative. The chain joins TRBV11-2 to TRBJ2-3; 7 nucleotides line up with TRBD1. CDR3 nucleotides: TGTGCCAGCAAACTAGGGGGCGGAGATACGCAGTATTTT. It is translated as CASKLGGGDTQYF.